This T cell receptor (beta chain) was sequenced during a study of metastatic and nonmetastatic thyroid tumors. At the level of the study: The study looked at repertoires side by side in blood and in tumor or nodule tissue from malignant and benign thyroid patients. Broader study findings: Reportedly, malignant thyroid tumors had significantly higher TCR beta diversity than benign nodules, in blood and tumor.

Germline V gene sequence: CDR1 MDHEN, CDR2 SYDVKM. The trim removed 8 bases at V and 4 bases at J, leaving 7 bases unmatched. The CDR3 has 14 residues. As processed by the authors: Between-group CDR3 differences, defined by clinicopathological status, yielded a distant-metastasis classifier for papillary thyroid cancer. TCRdb ran MiXCR on the PCR reads. The V and J calls come from TCRdb's annotation, not from the publication. The data contain about 30,000 clones, approximately 10% of them singletons. In this sample, this clone turned up many times. Its specificity is unknown. Ahead of thyroid surgery, no patient had received treatment of any kind.

The source of this sequence is a female donor with papillary thyroid cancer or a benign thyroid nodule (not recorded which). Some clones in this sample may be carry-over from other donors' samples. The chain employs TRBV28 and TRBJ2-2, with 7 bases that match TRBD2. The material sequenced was blood. CDR3: CASLRLASTGELFF. Here the CDR3 DNA reads TGTGCCAGCCTGCGACTAGCTTCCACCGGGGAGCTGTTTTTT.